Listed below are T cell receptor beta chains from one sample, sequenced in a study of cytomegalovirus exposure and HLA in healthy donors. The method was immunoSEQ multiplex PCR; TCRdb's version includes in-frame clones alone and lacks a portion of them. The profile shows 150,000 or so clones, approximately 82% of them singletons. Sequencing used PBMCs. The receptors were gathered from a middle-aged man in good health and CMV-seropositive. Both conserved end residues are part of each CDR3. The D gene is left open where the match is weak. The size entry is marked missing in some rows and otherwise reads once, few, many or a size class.

TRBJ1-1,TRBD1,TRBV19,-,CASSSQPSGGRGEAFF,TGTGCCAGTAGTAGCCAACCTTCAGGGGGACGAGGAGAAGCTTTCTTT
TRBJ2-1,TRBD1,TRBV18,-,CASSQGDEQFF,TGTGCCAGCTCGCAGGGGGATGAGCAGTTCTTC
TRBJ1-3,-,TRBV14,once,CASSQWNSRNTIYF,TGTGCCAGCAGCCAATGGAACAGCAGAAACACCATATATTTT
TRBJ2-1,TRBD2,TRBV5-5,-,CASSSLASGNNEQFF,TGTGCCAGCAGTTCTTTGGCTAGCGGTAACAATGAGCAGTTCTTC
TRBJ2-7,-,TRBV15,-,CATSTQGSDEQYF,TGTGCCACCAGCACCCAGGGGTCCGACGAGCAGTACTTC
TRBJ1-2,-,TRBV7-9,-,CASSPSYRFPNYGYTF,TGTGCCAGCAGCCCCTCATACAGGTTTCCTAACTATGGCTACACCTTC
TRBJ1-4,-,TRBV6-6,-,CASSILGHRVVEKLFF,TGTGCCAGCAGTATCCTCGGCCACAGGGTTGTTGAAAAACTGTTTTTT
TRBJ2-2,-,TRBV5-1,-,CASSLAGANTGELFF,TGCGCCAGCAGCTTGGCAGGGGCGAACACCGGGGAGCTGTTTTTT
TRBJ1-3,TRBD1,TRBV11-2,-,CASSSGTGGFTIYF,TGTGCCAGCAGTTCCGGGACAGGAGGATTTACCATATATTTT
TRBJ1-1,-,TRBV6-6,-,CASSYSRGAFF,TGTGCCAGCAGTTACTCGCGGGGAGCTTTCTTT
TRBJ2-7,-,TRBV13,-,CASSSGESYEQYF,TGTGCCAGCAGCTCCGGGGAATCTTACGAGCAGTACTTC
TRBJ2-1,TRBD2,TRBV9,-,CASSVGGGASGGLRGEQFF,TGTGCCAGCAGCGTAGGAGGAGGCGCTAGCGGGGGCCTTAGGGGTGAGCAGTTCTTC
TRBJ2-5,TRBD2,TRBV7-9,-,CASSLSEGGKTQYF,TGTGCCAGCAGCTTATCGGAGGGAGGGAAGACCCAGTACTTC
TRBJ2-4,-,TRBV28,-,CASSSVGQWILAKNIQYF,TGTGCCAGCAGTTCTGTCGGACAGTGGATCCTAGCCAAAAACATTCAGTACTTC
TRBJ2-7,-,TRBV19,-,CASTSVSGSHEQYF,TGTGCCAGTACCAGTGTTTCAGGGTCGCACGAGCAGTACTTC
TRBJ1-4,TRBD1,TRBV9,-,CASSPGAGGNEKLFF,TGTGCCAGCAGCCCCGGGGCAGGGGGTAATGAAAAACTGTTTTTT
TRBJ1-2,-,TRBV5-4,-,CASRRDTGNHNYGYTF,TGTGCCAGCAGACGTGATACAGGAAACCACAACTATGGCTACACCTTC
TRBJ1-1,TRBD1,TRBV14,-,CASSQYRGSAEAFF,TGTGCCAGCAGCCAGTACAGGGGGTCGGCTGAAGCTTTCTTT
TRBJ2-3,TRBD2,TRBV5-6,-,CASSIGTSGTDTQYF,TGTGCCAGCAGCATCGGGACTAGCGGCACAGATACGCAGTATTTT
TRBJ2-1,TRBD1,TRBV4-1,-,CASSPTLRDSSYNEQFF,TGCGCCAGCAGCCCGACCCTCAGGGACAGCTCCTACAATGAGCAGTTCTTC
TRBJ2-3,TRBD2,TRBV27,-,CASSSQTSVRGTDTQYF,TGTGCCAGCAGTTCACAGACTAGCGTCCGAGGTACAGATACGCAGTATTTT
TRBJ1-1,TRBD1,TRBV6-5,-,CASSYLGTGTFF,TGTGCCAGCAGTTACTTAGGGACAGGAACTTTCTTT
TRBJ1-1,-,TRBV27,-,CASSTGYEAFF,TGTGCCAGCTCAACAGGCTACGAAGCTTTCTTT
TRBJ1-4,TRBD1,TRBV2,-,CASSVGQGSKLFF,TGTGCCAGCAGTGTGGGACAGGGCTCAAAACTGTTTTTT
TRBJ1-5,-,TRBV7-2,-,CASSFRNKNQPQHF,TGTGCCAGCAGCTTCCGCAACAAGAATCAGCCCCAGCATTTT
TRBJ2-3,TRBD2,TRBV7-2,-,CASSSPGLLTDTQYF,TGTGCCAGCAGCTCGCCGGGACTACTCACAGATACGCAGTATTTT
TRBJ2-1,TRBD2,TRBV5-1,-,CASSSTGLALINEQFF,TGCGCCAGCAGCTCTACCGGACTAGCCTTGATCAATGAGCAGTTCTTC
TRBJ2-3,TRBD2,TRBV7-8,once,CASSTLERGVLADTQYF,TGTGCCAGCAGCACTTTGGAGCGGGGGGTCCTAGCAGATACGCAGTATTTT
TRBJ2-5,TRBD1,TRBV13,-,CASSFITDRRQETQYF,TGTGCCAGCAGCTTCATAACGGACAGGCGGCAAGAGACCCAGTACTTC
TRBJ1-1,-,TRBV7-6,once,CASSSDRNTEAFF,TGTGCCAGCAGCTCTGACAGAAACACTGAAGCTTTCTTT
TRBJ2-3,-,TRBV2,-,CASSLAPQKYF,TGTGCCAGCAGTCTCGCCCCTCAGAAGTATTTT
TRBJ1-3,TRBD1,TRBV27,-,CASSTGVGSGNTIYF,TGTGCCAGCAGTACAGGGGTTGGCTCTGGAAACACCATATATTTT